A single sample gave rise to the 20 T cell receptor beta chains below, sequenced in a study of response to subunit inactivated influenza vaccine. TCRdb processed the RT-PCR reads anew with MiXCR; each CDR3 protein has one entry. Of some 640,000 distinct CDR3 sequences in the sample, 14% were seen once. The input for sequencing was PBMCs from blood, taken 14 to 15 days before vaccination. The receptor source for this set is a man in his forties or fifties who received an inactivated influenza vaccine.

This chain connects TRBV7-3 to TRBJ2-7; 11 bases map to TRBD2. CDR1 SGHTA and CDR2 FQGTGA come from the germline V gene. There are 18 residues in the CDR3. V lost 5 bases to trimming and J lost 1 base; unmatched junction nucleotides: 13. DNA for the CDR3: TGTGCCAGCAGCCCAGCGGGGACTAGCGGAGGGGGGTCCTACGAGCAGTACTTC. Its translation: CASSPAGTSGGGSYEQYF.

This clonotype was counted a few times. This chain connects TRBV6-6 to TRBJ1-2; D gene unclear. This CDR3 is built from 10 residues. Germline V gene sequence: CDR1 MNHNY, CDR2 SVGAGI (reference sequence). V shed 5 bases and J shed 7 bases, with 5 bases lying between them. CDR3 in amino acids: CASSDIGYTF. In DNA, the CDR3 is TGTGCCAGCAGTGATATTGGCTACACCTTC.

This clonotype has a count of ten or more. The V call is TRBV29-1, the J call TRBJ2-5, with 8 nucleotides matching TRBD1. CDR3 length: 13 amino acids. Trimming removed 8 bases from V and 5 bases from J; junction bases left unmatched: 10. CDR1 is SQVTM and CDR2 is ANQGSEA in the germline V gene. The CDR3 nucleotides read TGCAGCTATGGACAGGGACGGCGGGAGACCCAGTACTTC. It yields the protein CSYGQGRRETQYF.

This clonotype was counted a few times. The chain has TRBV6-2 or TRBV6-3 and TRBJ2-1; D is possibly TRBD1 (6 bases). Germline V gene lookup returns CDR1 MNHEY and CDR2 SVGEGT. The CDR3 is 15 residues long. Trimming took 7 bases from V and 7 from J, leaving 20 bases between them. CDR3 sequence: CASTLQGYSGNEQFF. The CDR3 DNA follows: TGTGCCAGCACCTTACAGGGATACTCGGGGAATGAGCAGTTCTTC.

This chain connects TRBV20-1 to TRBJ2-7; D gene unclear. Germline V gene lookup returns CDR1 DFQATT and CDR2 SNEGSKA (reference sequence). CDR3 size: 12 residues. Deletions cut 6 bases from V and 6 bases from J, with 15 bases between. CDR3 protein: CSARPSPLEQYF. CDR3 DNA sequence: TGCAGTGCCCGGCCTTCTCCCCTCGAGCAGTACTTC.

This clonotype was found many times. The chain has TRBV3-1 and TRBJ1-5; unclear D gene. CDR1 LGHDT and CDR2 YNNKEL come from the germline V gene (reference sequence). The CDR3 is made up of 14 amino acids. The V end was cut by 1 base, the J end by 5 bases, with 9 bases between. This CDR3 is CASSQGLAYQPQHF. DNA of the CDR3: TGTGCCAGCAGCCAAGGTTTGGCATATCAGCCCCAGCATTTT.

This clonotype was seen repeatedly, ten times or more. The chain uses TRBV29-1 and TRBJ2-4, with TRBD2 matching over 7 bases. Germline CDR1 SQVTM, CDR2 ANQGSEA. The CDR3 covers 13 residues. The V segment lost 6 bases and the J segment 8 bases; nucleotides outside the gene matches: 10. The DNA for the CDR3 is TGCAGCGTGAAGGTCGGGGGGTTTGACATTCAGTACTTC. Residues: CSVKVGGFDIQYF.

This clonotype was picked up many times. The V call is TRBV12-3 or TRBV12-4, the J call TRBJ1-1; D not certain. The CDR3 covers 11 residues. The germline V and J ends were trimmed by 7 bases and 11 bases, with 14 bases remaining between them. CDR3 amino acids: CASIHAGYAFF. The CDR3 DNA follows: TGTGCCAGCATTCATGCAGGATACGCTTTCTTT.

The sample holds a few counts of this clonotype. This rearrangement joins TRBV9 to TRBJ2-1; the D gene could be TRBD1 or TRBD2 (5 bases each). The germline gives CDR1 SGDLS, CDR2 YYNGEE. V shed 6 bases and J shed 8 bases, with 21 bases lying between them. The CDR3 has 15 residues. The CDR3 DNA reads TGTGCCAGCACACAAGCCGGGACGTCGAAGGATGAGCAGTTCTTC. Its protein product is CASTQAGTSKDEQFF.

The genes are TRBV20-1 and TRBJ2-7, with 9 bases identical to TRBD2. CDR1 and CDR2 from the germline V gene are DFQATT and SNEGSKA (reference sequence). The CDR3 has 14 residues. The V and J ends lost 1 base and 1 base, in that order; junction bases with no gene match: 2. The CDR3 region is CSARASGASYEQYF. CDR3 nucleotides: TGCAGTGCTAGAGCTAGCGGGGCATCCTACGAGCAGTACTTC.

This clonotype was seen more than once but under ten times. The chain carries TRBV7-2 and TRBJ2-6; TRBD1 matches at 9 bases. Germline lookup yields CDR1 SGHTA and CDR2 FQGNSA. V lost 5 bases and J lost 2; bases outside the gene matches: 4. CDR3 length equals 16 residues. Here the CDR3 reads CASSRTGVPGANVLTF. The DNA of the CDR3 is TGTGCCAGCAGCCGGACAGGGGTCCCTGGGGCCAACGTCCTGACTTTC.

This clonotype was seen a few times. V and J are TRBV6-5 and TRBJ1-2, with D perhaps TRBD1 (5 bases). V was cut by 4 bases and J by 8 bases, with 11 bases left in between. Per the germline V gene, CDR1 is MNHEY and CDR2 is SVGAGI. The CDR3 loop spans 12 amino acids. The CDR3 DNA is TGTGCCAGCAGTTTAAGGGGATGGGGCTACACCTTC. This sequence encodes CASSLRGWGYTF.

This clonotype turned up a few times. As DNA, the CDR3 is TGTGCCAGCAGCTCGGACAGGGGCTTAGCCAAAAACATTCAGTACTTC. This gives the protein CASSSDRGLAKNIQYF. This chain links TRBV7-2 with TRBJ2-4; 9 bases are shared with TRBD1. CDR1 is SGHTA and CDR2 is FQGNSA in the germline V gene. V dropped 4 bases and J dropped 0; count of bases not matched to a gene: 4. This CDR3 region has 16 residues.

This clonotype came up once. CDR3 nucleotide sequence: TGTGCCAGCAGCTTGGGCAGGGGAGGACAAGAGACCCAGTACTTC. This encodes CASSLGRGGQETQYF. The genes are TRBV5-5 and TRBJ2-5; perhaps D is TRBD1 or TRBD2 (6 bases each). Trimming stripped 0 bases from V and 2 bases from J, with 11 bases between. The CDR3 spans 15 residues. Germline CDR1 SGHKS, CDR2 YYEKEE (reference sequence).

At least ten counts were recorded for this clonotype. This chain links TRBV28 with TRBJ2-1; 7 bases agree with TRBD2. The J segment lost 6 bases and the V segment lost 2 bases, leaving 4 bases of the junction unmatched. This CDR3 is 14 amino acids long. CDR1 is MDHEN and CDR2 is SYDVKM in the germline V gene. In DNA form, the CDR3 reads TGTGCCAGCAGTTTAGCGGGAGCCCCCAATGAGCAGTTCTTC. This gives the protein CASSLAGAPNEQFF.

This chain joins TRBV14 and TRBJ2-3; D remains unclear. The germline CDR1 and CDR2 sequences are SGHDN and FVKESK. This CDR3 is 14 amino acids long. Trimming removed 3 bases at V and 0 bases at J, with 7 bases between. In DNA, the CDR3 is TGTGCCAGCAGCCAGAGCCCCAGCACAGATACGCAGTATTTT. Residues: CASSQSPSTDTQYF.

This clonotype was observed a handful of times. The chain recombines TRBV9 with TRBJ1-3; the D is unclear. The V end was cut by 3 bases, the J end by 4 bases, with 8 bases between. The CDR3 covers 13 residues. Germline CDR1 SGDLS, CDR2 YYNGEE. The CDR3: CASSAEGGNTIYF. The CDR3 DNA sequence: TGTGCCAGCAGCGCCGAGGGAGGAAACACCATATATTTT.

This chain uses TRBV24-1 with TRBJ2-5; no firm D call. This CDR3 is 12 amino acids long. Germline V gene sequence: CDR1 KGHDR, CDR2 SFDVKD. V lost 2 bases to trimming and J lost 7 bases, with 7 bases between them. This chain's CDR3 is CATSDSDPTQYF. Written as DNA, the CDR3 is TGTGCCACCAGTGATTCGGACCCGACCCAGTACTTC.

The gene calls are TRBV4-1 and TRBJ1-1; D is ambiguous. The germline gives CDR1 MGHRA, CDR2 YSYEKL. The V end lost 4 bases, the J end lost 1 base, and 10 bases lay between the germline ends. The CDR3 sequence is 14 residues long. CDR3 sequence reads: CASSLPQENTEAFF. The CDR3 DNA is TGCGCCAGCAGCCTACCGCAGGAGAACACTGAAGCTTTCTTT.

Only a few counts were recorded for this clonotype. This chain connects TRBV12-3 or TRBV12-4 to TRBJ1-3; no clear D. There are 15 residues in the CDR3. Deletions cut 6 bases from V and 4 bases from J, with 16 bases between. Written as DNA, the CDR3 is TGTGCCAGCAGCGCCGGTCCAGAAACGGGAAACACCATATATTTT. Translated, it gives CASSAGPETGNTIYF.